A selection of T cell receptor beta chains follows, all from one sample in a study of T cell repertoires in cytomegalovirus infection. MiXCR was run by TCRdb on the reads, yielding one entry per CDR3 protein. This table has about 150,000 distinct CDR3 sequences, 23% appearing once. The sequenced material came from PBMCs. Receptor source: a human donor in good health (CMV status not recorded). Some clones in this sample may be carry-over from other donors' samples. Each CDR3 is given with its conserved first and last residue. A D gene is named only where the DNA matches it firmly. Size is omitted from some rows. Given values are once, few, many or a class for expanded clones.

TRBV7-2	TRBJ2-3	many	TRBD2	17	TGTGCCAGCAGAGCCGCCTCGGGGGGGGTGCGGTCAGATACGCAGTATTTT	CASRAASGGVRSDTQYF
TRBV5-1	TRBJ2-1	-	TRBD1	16	TGCGCCAGCAGCGGGACAGTCGGGGCTTCCTACAATGAGCAGTTCTTC	CASSGTVGASYNEQFF
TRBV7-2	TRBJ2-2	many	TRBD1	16	TGTGCCAGCAGCTTCGTCGGGACAGGCAACACCGGGGAGCTGTTTTTT	CASSFVGTGNTGELFF
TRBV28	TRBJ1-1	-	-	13	TGTGCCAGCAGTTTAGGGGTGCCCACTGAAGCTTTCTTT	CASSLGVPTEAFF
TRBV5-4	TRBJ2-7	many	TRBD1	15	TGTGCCAGCAGCTCCGGGACAGGGGGGGTCCACGAGCAGTACTTC	CASSSGTGGVHEQYF
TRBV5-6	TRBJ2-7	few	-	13	TGTGCCAGCAGCTCGATCTATCGTTACGAGCAGTACTTC	CASSSIYRYEQYF
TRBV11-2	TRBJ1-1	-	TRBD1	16	TGTGCCAGCAGCTTAAGGACACACAGGGGGCTCACTGAAGCTTTCTTT	CASSLRTHRGLTEAFF
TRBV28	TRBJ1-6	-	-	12	TGTGCCAGCAGTTCAACAGATTCACCCCTCCACTTT	CASSSTDSPLHF
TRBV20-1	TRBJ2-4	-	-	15	TGCAGTGCTAGAGCAACCCAGGGGGCCAAAAACATTCAGTACTTC	CSARATQGAKNIQYF
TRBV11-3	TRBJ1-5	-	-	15	TGTGCCAGCAGTTTAGGGTCCTTTGGGGATCAGCCCCAGCATTTT	CASSLGSFGDQPQHF
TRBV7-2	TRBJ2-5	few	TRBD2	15	TGTGCCAGCAGCTCCGGACTAGCGGGGATGGAGACCCAGTACTTC	CASSSGLAGMETQYF
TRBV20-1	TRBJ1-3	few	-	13	TGCAGTGCTCCCGGTGCAGGGCTCCACACCATATATTTT	CSAPGAGLHTIYF
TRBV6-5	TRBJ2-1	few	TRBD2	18	TGTGCCAGCAGTTACTCGATCAGGCTAGCGGGAGGGAGCAAGGAGCAGTTCTTC	CASSYSIRLAGGSKEQFF
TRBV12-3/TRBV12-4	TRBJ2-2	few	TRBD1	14	TGTGCCAGCAGCAGGGCCCGGACAGGGGTGGAGCTGTTTTTT	CASSRARTGVELFF
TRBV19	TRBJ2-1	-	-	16	TGTGCCAGTAGGGCCAGGGTGGGGGGCACCGCAAATGAGCAGTTCTTC	CASRARVGGTANEQFF
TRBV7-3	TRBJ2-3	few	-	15	TGTGCCAGCAGCTTAATCGGGGGGCAGGGAGATACGCAGTATTTT	CASSLIGGQGDTQYF
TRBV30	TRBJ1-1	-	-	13	TGTGCCCTCCAACACAGAGGGGGGCTAGAAGCTTTCTTT	CALQHRGGLEAFF
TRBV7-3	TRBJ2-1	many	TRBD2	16	TGTGCCAGCAGCTCTCGCGGACTAGCGGGAGGAGGTGAGCAGTTCTTC	CASSSRGLAGGGEQFF
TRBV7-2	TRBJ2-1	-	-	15	TGTCCCAGCAGCGCGTTAGAGCGGTCATACAATGAGCAGTTCTTC	CPSSALERSYNEQFF
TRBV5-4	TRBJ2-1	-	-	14	TGTGCCAGCAGCGTGGGCGGGATAGGGGATGAGCAGTTCTTC	CASSVGGIGDEQFF
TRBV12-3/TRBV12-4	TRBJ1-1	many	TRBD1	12	TGTGCCAGCAGCCCCGGGACAGGAGAAGCTTTCTTT	CASSPGTGEAFF
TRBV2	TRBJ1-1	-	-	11	TGTGCCAGCCGAGGAAGGACTGAAGCTTTCTTT	CASRGRTEAFF
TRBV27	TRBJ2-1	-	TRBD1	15	TGTGCCAGCAGTTGGGTGACAGGGGGCTACAATGAGCAGTTCTTC	CASSWVTGGYNEQFF
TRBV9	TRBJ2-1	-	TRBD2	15	TGTGCCAGCACCGTGGGGGGGAGCTCCTACAATGAGCAGTTCTTC	CASTVGGSSYNEQFF
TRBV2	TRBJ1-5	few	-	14	TGTGCCATCCGGTCGATGGGAAGCAATCAGCCCCAGCATTTT	CAIRSMGSNQPQHF
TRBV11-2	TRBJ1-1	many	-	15	TGTGCCAGCAGCTTACGGCAGGGTGGGAACACTGAAGCTTTCTTT	CASSLRQGGNTEAFF
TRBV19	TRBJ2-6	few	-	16	TGTGCCAGTAGTATAAAGAGGACGTCTGGGGCCAACGTCCTGACTTTC	CASSIKRTSGANVLTF
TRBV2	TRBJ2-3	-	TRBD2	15	TGTGCCATTATCGCGGTGGGGGACTACACAGATACGCAGTATTTT	CAIIAVGDYTDTQYF
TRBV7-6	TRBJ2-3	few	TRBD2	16	TGTGCCAGCAGCTCGGGAGCGGGGGGGAGTACAGATACGCAGTATTTT	CASSSGAGGSTDTQYF
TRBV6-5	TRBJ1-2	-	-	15	TGTGCCAGCAGCTACTCCGGGAGGGCGGGAAATGGCTACACCTTC	CASSYSGRAGNGYTF
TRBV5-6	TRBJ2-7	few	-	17	TGTGCCAGCAGCATCATCCCGGGACTCGAACACGGGAACGAGCAGTACTTC	CASSIIPGLEHGNEQYF
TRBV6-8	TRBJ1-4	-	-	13	TGTGCCAGCAGACCGCAGGGTTTTGAAAAACTGTTTTTT	CASRPQGFEKLFF
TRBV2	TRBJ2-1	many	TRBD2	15	TGTGCCAGCAGCGTTGGGACTACCTTTTACAATGAGCAGTTCTTC	CASSVGTTFYNEQFF
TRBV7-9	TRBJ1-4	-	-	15	TGTGCCAGCAGCTTATGGGGGGCGACTAATGAAAAACTGTTTTTT	CASSLWGATNEKLFF
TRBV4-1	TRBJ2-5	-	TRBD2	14	TGCGCCAGCAGCCACGGACTAGAGGGGGAGACCCAGTACTTC	CASSHGLEGETQYF
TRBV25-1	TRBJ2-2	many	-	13	TGTGCCAGCAGTGACAGTTACACCGGGGAGCTGTTTTTT	CASSDSYTGELFF
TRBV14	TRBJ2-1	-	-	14	TGTGCCAGCAGCCAAGTCTTGGCGGGGCCGAAAAATTTCTTC	CASSQVLAGPKNFF
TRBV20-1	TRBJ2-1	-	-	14	TGCAGTGCTCTTGCGCTAGCTGATTACAATGAGCAGTTCTTC	CSALALADYNEQFF
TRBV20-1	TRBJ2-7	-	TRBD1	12	TGCAGTGCCTGGACAGGGGGAAACGAGCAGTACTTC	CSAWTGGNEQYF
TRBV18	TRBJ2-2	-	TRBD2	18	TGTGCCAGCTCACCAAGATCGGGACTAGCGTATAACACCGGGGAGCTGTTTTTT	CASSPRSGLAYNTGELFF
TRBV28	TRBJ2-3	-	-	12	TGTGCTACGGCGGGGGCACCAGATACGCAGTATTTT	CATAGAPDTQYF
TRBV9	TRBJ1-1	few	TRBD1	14	TGTGCCAGCAGCGCAGGGGGCGCAGGCACTGAAGCTTTCTTT	CASSAGGAGTEAFF